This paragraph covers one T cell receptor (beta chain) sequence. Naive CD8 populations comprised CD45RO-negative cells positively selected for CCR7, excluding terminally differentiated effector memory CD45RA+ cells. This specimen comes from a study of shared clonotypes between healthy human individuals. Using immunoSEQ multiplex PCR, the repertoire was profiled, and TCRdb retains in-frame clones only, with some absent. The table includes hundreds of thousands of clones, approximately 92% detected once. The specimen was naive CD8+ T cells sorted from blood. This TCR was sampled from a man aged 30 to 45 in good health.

CDR3 sequence (DNA): TGTGCCAGCAGCGCCCCTGGAGGGGTTAACCAAGAGACCCAGTACTTC. This gives the protein CASSAPGGVNQETQYF. The chain links TRBV9 to TRBJ2-5; perhaps TRBD2 as D (6 bases). CDR1 and CDR2 from the germline V gene are SGDLS and YYNGEE. This CDR3 contains 16 residues. Trimming removed 3 bases from V and 0 bases from J, with 15 bases in between.